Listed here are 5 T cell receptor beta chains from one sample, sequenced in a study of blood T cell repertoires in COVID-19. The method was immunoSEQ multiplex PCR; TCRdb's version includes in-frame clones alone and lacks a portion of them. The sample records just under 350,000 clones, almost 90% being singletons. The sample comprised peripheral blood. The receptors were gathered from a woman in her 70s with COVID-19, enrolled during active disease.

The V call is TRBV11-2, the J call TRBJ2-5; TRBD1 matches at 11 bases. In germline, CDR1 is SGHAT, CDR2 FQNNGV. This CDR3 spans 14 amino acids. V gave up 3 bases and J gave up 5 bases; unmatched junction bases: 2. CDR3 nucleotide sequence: TGTGCCAGCAGCTTTGGGACAGGGGGGGAGACCCAGTACTTC. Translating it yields CASSFGTGGETQYF.

Written as DNA, the CDR3 is TGTGCCTGGAGTCCGGGCGGGCACCAGCCCCAGCATTTT. Its translation: CAWSPGGHQPQHF. The genes are TRBV30 and TRBJ1-5, with D unclear. Germline assignment: CDR1 GTSNPN and CDR2 SVGIG (reference sequence). Trimming removed 2 bases from V and 7 bases from J, with 12 bases in between. The length of the CDR3 is 13 residues.

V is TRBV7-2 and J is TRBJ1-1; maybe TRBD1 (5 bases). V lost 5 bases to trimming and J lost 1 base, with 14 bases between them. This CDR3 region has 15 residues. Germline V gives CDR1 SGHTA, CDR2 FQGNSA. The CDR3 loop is CASSIRDLGNTEAFF. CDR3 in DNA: TGTGCCAGCAGCATCAGGGATCTCGGGAACACTGAAGCTTTCTTT.

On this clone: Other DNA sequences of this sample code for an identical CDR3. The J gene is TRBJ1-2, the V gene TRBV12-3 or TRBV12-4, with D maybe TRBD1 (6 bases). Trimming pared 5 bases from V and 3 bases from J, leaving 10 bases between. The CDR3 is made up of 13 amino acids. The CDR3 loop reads CASSLQGDYGYTF. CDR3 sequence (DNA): TGTGCCAGCAGTCTACAGGGAGACTATGGCTACACCTTC.

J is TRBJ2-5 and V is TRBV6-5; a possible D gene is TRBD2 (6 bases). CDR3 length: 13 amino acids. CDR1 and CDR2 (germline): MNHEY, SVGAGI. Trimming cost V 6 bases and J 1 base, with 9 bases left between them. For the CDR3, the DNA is TGTGCCAGCAGCCCGGGACTCCAAGAGACCCAGTACTTC. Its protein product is CASSPGLQETQYF.